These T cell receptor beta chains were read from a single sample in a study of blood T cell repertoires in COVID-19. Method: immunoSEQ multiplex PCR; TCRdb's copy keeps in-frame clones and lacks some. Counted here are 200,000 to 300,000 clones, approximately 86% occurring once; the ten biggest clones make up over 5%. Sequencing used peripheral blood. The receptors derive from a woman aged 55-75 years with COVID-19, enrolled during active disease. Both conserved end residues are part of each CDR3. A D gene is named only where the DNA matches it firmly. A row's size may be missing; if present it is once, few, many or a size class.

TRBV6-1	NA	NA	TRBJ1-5	CASSEVTGHQPQHF	TGTGCCAGCAGTGAAGTTACAGGGCATCAGCCCCAGCATTTT
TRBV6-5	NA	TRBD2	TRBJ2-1	CATASSGSYNEQFF	TGTGCCACCGCATCTAGCGGGAGTTATAATGAGCAGTTCTTC
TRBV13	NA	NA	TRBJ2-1	CASSFDRFSYNEQFF	TGTGCCAGCAGCTTTGACAGGTTCTCCTACAATGAGCAGTTCTTC
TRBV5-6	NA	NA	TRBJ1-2	CASSPILSAGQANYGYTF	TGTGCCAGCAGCCCGATTTTATCTGCAGGCCAAGCTAACTATGGCTACACCTTC
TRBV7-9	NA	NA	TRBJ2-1	CASSLPGVYNEQFF	TGTGCCAGCAGCTTACCGGGAGTCTACAATGAGCAGTTCTTC
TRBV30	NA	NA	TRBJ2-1	CAWSANSYNEQFF	TGTGCCTGGAGTGCCAACTCCTACAATGAGCAGTTCTTC
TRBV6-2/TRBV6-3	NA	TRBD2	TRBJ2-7	CASSKASGSVYEQYF	TGTGCCAGCAGTAAAGCTAGCGGGAGTGTCTACGAGCAGTACTTC
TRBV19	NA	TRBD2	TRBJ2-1	CASRLAGGSTEQFF	TGTGCCAGTAGATTAGCGGGAGGAAGTACTGAGCAGTTCTTC
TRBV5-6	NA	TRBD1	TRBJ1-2	CASSSLPDRDLGYGYTF	TGTGCCAGCAGCTCCCTCCCCGACAGGGATCTCGGCTATGGCTACACCTTC
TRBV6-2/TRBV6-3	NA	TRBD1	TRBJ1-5	CASSYGTGGVYQPQHF	TGTGCCAGCAGTTACGGGACAGGGGGCGTCTATCAGCCCCAGCATTTT
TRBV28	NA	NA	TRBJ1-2	CASSTPRFGYTF	TGTGCCAGCAGTACCCCCCGGTTTGGCTACACCTTC
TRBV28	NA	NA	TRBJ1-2	CASSSLGVFYGYTF	TGTGCCAGCAGTTCCCTAGGGGTTTTCTATGGCTACACCTTC
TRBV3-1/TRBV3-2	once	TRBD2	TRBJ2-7	CASSQAIGTSGREQYF	TGTGCCAGCAGCCAAGCCATTGGGACTAGCGGGCGCGAGCAGTACTTC
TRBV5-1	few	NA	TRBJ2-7	CASSLVLGGTYEQYF	TGCGCCAGCAGCTTGGTTTTGGGGGGAACCTACGAGCAGTACTTC
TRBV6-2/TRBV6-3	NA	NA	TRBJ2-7	CASSLSRDKVTSYEQYF	TGTGCCAGCAGTCTCTCCCGGGACAAGGTGACCTCCTACGAGCAGTACTTC
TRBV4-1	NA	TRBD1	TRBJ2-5	CASSRRDREGETQYF	TGCGCCAGCAGCCGCCGGGACAGGGAAGGAGAGACCCAGTACTTC
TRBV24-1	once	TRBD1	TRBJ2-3	CATSDRTGGRNTDTQYF	TGTGCCACCAGTGACAGGACAGGGGGGAGAAACACAGATACGCAGTATTTT
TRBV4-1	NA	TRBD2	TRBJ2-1	CASSQEVTSGTYNEQFF	TGCGCCAGCAGCCAAGAGGTGACTAGCGGGACCTACAATGAGCAGTTCTTC
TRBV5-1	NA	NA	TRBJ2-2	CASSLNPSYGELFF	TGCGCCAGCAGCTTGAATCCGTCCTACGGGGAGCTGTTTTTT
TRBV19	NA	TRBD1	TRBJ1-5	CASSIGWGQQHYNQPQHF	TGTGCCAGTAGTATAGGTTGGGGACAGCAACACTACAATCAGCCCCAGCATTTT
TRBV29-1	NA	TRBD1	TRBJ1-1	CSVEVRGQNTEAFF	TGCAGCGTTGAAGTTAGGGGGCAGAACACTGAAGCTTTCTTT
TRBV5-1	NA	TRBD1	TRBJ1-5	CASSLGTGVNQPQHF	TGCGCCAGCAGCTTGGGGACAGGGGTAAATCAGCCCCAGCATTTT
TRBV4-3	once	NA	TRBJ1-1	CASSQDLVRVGTEAFF	TGCGCCAGCAGCCAAGATCTGGTCAGGGTGGGCACTGAAGCTTTCTTT
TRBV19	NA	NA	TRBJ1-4	CASSVDRSTNEKLFF	TGTGCCAGTAGTGTTGACAGATCAACTAATGAAAAACTGTTTTTT
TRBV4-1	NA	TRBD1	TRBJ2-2	CASSHDRGQGTGELFF	TGCGCCAGCAGCCACGACAGGGGACAAGGGACCGGGGAGCTGTTTTTT
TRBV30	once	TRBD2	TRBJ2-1	CAWTSGNINEQFF	TGTGCCTGGACTAGCGGGAATATCAATGAGCAGTTCTTC
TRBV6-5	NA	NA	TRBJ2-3	CAGVSADTQYF	TGTGCCGGAGTCTCGGCAGATACGCAGTATTTT
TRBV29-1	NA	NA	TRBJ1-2	CSVLESTGLFGYTF	TGCAGCGTCCTAGAAAGTACTGGTTTATTTGGCTACACCTTC
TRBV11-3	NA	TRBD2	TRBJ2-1	CASSVLAGAENEQFF	TGTGCCAGCAGTGTTCTAGCGGGAGCGGAGAATGAGCAGTTCTTC
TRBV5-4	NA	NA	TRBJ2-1	CASSLYFSSTEQFF	TGTGCCAGCAGCCTGTATTTTAGCAGTACTGAGCAGTTCTTC
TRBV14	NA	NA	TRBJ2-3	CASSQDLTPSGTDTQYF	TGTGCCAGCAGCCAAGATCTCACCCCTAGCGGCACAGATACGCAGTATTTT
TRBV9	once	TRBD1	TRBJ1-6	CASSVGLRDRGDSPLHF	TGTGCCAGCAGCGTAGGATTAAGGGACAGGGGCGATTCACCCCTCCACTTT
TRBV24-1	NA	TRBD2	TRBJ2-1	CATSDSAPNSGRATYNEQFF	TGTGCCACCAGTGACTCGGCTCCAAATAGCGGGAGGGCCACCTACAATGAGCAGTTCTTC
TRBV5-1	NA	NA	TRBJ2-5	CASSFAGVDSETQYF	TGCGCCAGCAGCTTTGCAGGGGTAGATTCGGAGACCCAGTACTTC
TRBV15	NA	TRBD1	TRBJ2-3	CATRIDRGGSTDTQYF	TGTGCCACCAGGATAGACAGGGGCGGTAGCACAGATACGCAGTATTTT
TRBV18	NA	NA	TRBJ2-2	CASSPRGPDTGELFF	TGTGCCAGCTCACCCAGGGGCCCGGACACCGGGGAGCTGTTTTTT
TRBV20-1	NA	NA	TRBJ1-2	CSAQAWHGYTF	TGCAGTGCGCAGGCTTGGCATGGCTACACCTTC
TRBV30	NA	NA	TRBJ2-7	CAWSVRFDHEQYF	TGTGCCTGGAGTGTGAGGTTTGACCACGAGCAGTACTTC
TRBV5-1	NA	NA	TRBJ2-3	CASSPLTTDTQYF	TGCGCCAGCAGCCCTCTAACTACAGATACGCAGTATTTT
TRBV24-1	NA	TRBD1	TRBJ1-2	CATSDPGTDTNYGYTF	TGTGCCACCAGTGATCCCGGGACAGATACTAACTATGGCTACACCTTC
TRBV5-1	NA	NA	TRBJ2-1	CASREGEGRDNEQFF	TGCGCCAGCAGAGAGGGGGAGGGCCGTGATAATGAGCAGTTCTTC
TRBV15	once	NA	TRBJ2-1	CATSKIEGSYNEQFF	TGTGCCACCAGCAAAATCGAGGGCAGCTACAATGAGCAGTTCTTC